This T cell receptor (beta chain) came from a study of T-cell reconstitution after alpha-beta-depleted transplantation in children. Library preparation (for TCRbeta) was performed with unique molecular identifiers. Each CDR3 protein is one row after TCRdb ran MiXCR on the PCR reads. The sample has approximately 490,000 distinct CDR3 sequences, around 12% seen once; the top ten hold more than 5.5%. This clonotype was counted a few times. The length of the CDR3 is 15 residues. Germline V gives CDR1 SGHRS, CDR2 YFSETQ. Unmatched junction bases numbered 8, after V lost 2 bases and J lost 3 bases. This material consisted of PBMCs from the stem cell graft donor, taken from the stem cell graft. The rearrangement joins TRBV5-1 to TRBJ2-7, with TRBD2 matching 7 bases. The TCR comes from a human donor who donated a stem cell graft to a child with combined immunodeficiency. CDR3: CASSFNPGGIYEQYF. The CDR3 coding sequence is TGCGCCAGCAGCTTCAACCCGGGGGGAATCTACGAGCAGTACTTC.